This record concerns one TCR beta chain sequence. Its antigen is not known. Each TCR beta library was made by quantitative 5'-RACE that incorporated molecular barcodes. TCRdb analysed the 5' RACE reads with MiXCR anew, one entry per CDR3 protein. Found here are some 700,000 distinct CDR3 sequences, 15% to 20% of them singletons; the top ten hold about 19%. The data originate from a study of CD8 T cells in ankylosing spondylitis. Study-level points and caveats: A motif in TCR beta, a set of roughly 8 highly homologous variants, appeared characteristic of ankylosing spondylitis blood. Disease-associated clones were CD8+ and fairly uncommon in peripheral blood. Earlier reports found some motif variants in synovial fluid and blood in reactive arthritis. Reported data indicate significant enrichment of disease-linked clones within matched ankylosing spondylitis synovial fluid.

Germline CDR1 reads SQVTM; CDR2 reads ANQGSEA. The CDR3 spans 13 residues. V lost 7 bases to trimming and J lost 4 bases; unmatched junction nucleotides: 6. The chain is built from TRBV29-1 and TRBJ2-5; 10 bases agree with TRBD2. The sequence derives from a male donor with ankylosing spondylitis. The sequencing input was blood, either unsorted or a sorted T cell fraction (not recorded which). The CDR3 DNA sequence: TGCAGCGCTAGCGGGAGTTTGGGAGAGACCCAGTACTTC. Encoded protein: CSASGSLGETQYF. Full variable domain (remainder filled in from reference TRBV29-1 and TRBJ2-5): SAVISQKPSRDICQRGTSLTIQCQVDSQVTMMFWYRQQPGQSLTLIATANQGSEATYESGFVIDKFPISRPNLTFSTLTVSNMSPEDSSIYLCSASGSLGETQYFGPGTRLLVL.